This entry concerns a single T cell receptor (beta chain). The data originate from a study of neoadjuvant anti-PD-1 for oral cavity cancer. In germline, CDR1 is SGHDT, CDR2 YYEEEE. The CDR3 loop spans 14 amino acids. V lost 6 bases to trimming and J lost 1 base, with 13 bases between them. This table comes from immunoSEQ multiplex PCR, and its TCRdb copy is limited to in-frame clones, with some not included. The table has around 15,000 clones, more than 70% seen once. The sequencing used PBMCs, collected before nivolumab (anti-PD-1) treatment. The gene calls are TRBV5-6 and TRBJ2-5; D call uncertain. The sequence derives from a person aged 35 to 85 with oral cavity squamous cell carcinoma. The CDR3 reads CASTWHFGQETQYF. For the CDR3, the DNA is TGTGCCAGCACCTGGCATTTCGGCCAAGAGACCCAGTACTTC.